This passage covers 30 T cell receptor beta chains from one sample sequenced in a study of CD8 T cells in ankylosing spondylitis. Broader study findings: A motif of under ten highly homologous TCR beta variants was seen as apparently characteristic of ankylosing spondylitis blood.

TCRdb fed the 5' RACE reads into MiXCR, producing one record per CDR3 protein. The sample carries under 550,000 distinct CDR3 sequences, approximately 26% recorded once. What these receptors recognize is not known. Sequenced input: blood, either unsorted or a sorted T cell fraction (not recorded which). The receptors originated from a male donor with ankylosing spondylitis.

V usage is TRBV4-1 and J usage is TRBJ1-6, with 7 bases identical to TRBD1. The CDR3 has 16 amino acids. Germline CDR1 and CDR2: MGHRA and YSYEKL. The ends lost 6 bases at V and 8 bases at J; junction bases unmatched: 13. CDR3 sequence (DNA): TGCGCCAGCAGAAATCGACCCGGGACAGAAGATTCACCCCTCCACTTT. Translated, it gives CASRNRPGTEDSPLHF.

This clonotype has a count of ten or more. The chain combines TRBV5-1 with TRBJ1-5; D might be TRBD1 (5 bases). CDR3 size: 14 residues. V lost 1 base and J 7 bases, leaving 12 bases between the germline ends. Germline-derived CDR1 and CDR2 are SGHRS and YFSETQ. CDR3 residues: CASSLTIGEQPQHF. The DNA for the CDR3 is TGCGCCAGCAGCTTGACGATAGGGGAGCAGCCCCAGCATTTT.

This sequence joins TRBV2 and TRBJ1-6; 7 positions match TRBD1. The V gene's germline CDR1 is SNHLY and CDR2 FYNNEI. V shed 2 bases and J 7 bases; nucleotides not matched to a gene: 5. This CDR3 is 15 amino acids long. CDR3 bases: TGTGCCAGCAGTGAAACGACAGGGCAGAATTCACCCCTCCACTTT. Protein product: CASSETTGQNSPLHF.

This clonotype occurred a few times. The chain employs TRBV4-1 and TRBJ1-6; 10 bases map to TRBD1. CDR1 is MGHRA and CDR2 is YSYEKL in the germline V gene. The CDR3 loop spans 16 amino acids. With V trimmed by 4 bases and J by 10 bases, 10 bases remained unmatched. The CDR3 sequence: CASSRIRQGANSPLHF. CDR3 DNA: TGCGCCAGCAGCCGGATTAGACAGGGGGCGAACTCACCCCTCCACTTT.

The rearrangement joins TRBV6-1 to TRBJ2-1, with TRBD2 matching 7 bases. CDR1 is MNHNS, CDR2 SASEGT, per germline. Germline trimming cut 5 bases from V and 0 bases from J; bases unmatched to any gene: 7. This CDR3 contains 16 residues. The CDR3 here is CASSPQAGSSYNEQFF. The CDR3 nucleotides read TGTGCCAGCAGTCCCCAAGCGGGGAGCTCCTACAATGAGCAGTTCTTC.

J is TRBJ1-3 and V is TRBV2; D is uncertain. Trimming pared 3 bases from V and 0 bases from J, leaving 12 bases between. The V gene's germline CDR1 is SNHLY and CDR2 FYNNEI. This CDR3 has 16 amino acids. As DNA, the CDR3 is TGTGCCAGCAGTGACCAGGCGGGGTACTCTGGAAACACCATATATTTT. Translated, it gives CASSDQAGYSGNTIYF.

The chain combines TRBV18 with TRBJ2-5; the match to TRBD2 covers 13 bases. After removal of 3 bases from V and 4 bases from J, the junction contained 2 bases not matched to a gene. Germline lookup yields CDR1 KGHSH and CDR2 LQKENI. The CDR3 is made up of 15 amino acids. The DNA of the CDR3 is TGTGCCAGCTCACCCGGGACTAGCGGGATAGAGACCCAGTACTTC. Its translation: CASSPGTSGIETQYF. The full variable domain, its missing parts supplied by reference TRBV18 and TRBJ2-5, is NAGVMQNPRHLVRRRGQEARLRCSPMKGHSHVYWYRQLPEEGLKFMVYLQKENIIDESGMPKERFSAEFPKEGPSILRIQQVVRGDSAAYFCASSPGTSGIETQYFGPGTRLLVL.

This sequence joins TRBV5-1 and TRBJ1-2; D is perhaps TRBD1 (5 bases). Germline-derived CDR1 and CDR2 are SGHRS and YFSETQ. V was shortened by 4 bases and J by 8 bases, with 18 bases between the two germline ends. The CDR3 runs to 14 residues. The CDR3 nucleotides are TGCGCCAGCAGCCCCTTGACAGTAGGAGGCGGCTACACCTTC. Translating it yields CASSPLTVGGGYTF.

This clonotype was seen at least ten times. This chain connects TRBV3-1 to TRBJ2-3; 9 positions agree with TRBD2. The CDR3 runs to 17 residues. Germline V gene data show CDR1 as LGHDT and CDR2 as YNNKEL (reference sequence). V was clipped by 3 bases and J by 2 bases; unmatched bases: 9. The CDR3 bases are TGTGCCAGCAGCCACCTCGGGTCTAGCGGGACCACAGATACGCAGTATTTT. Translation gives CASSHLGSSGTTDTQYF.

This clonotype was seen only a few times. This sequence joins TRBV12-3 or TRBV12-4 and TRBJ2-7; D is ambiguous. CDR3 length: 13 amino acids. Trimming removed 3 bases at V and 3 bases at J, with 9 bases between. The CDR3 region is CASSFGPDYEQYF. CDR3 sequence (DNA): TGTGCCAGCAGTTTCGGACCTGACTACGAGCAGTACTTC.

The chain has TRBV20-1 and TRBJ2-5; D might be TRBD2 (5 bases). Trimming pared 7 bases from V and 5 bases from J, leaving 11 bases between. The CDR3 consists of 11 residues. The V gene's germline CDR1 is DFQATT and CDR2 SNEGSKA (reference sequence). CDR3 DNA sequence: TGCAGTGTAGCGCGCACGGAGACCCAGTACTTC. Residues: CSVARTETQYF.

The chain couples TRBV7-8 to TRBJ2-6; D may be TRBD1 (6 bases). The CDR3 has 16 amino acids. Between the trimmed V and J ends, which lost 5 bases and 0 bases, there was a span of 11 bases. Germline V CDR1 and CDR2: SGHVS, FQNEAQ. In DNA form, the CDR3 reads TGTGCCAGCAGCGTGGACAGTAACTCTGGGGCCAACGTCCTGACTTTC. Its protein product is CASSVDSNSGANVLTF.

CDR3 protein: CASSEGINTQYF. The CDR3 region has the DNA TGCGCCAGCAGTGAGGGGATTAATACGCAGTATTTT. The chain uses TRBV10-1 and TRBJ2-3; D is unclear. The CDR3 covers 12 residues. Germline V lookup: CDR1 WNHNN, CDR2 SYGVQD (reference sequence). The germline V and J ends were trimmed by 2 bases and 7 bases, with 7 bases remaining between them.

This rearrangement joins TRBV5-1 to TRBJ1-1, with no clear D. This CDR3 region has 14 residues. Germline lookup yields CDR1 SGHRS and CDR2 YFSETQ. The V end lost 3 bases, the J end lost 2 bases, and 11 bases lay between the germline ends. Here the CDR3 DNA reads TGCGCCAGCAGCTCAAACACGTACAACACTGAAGCTTTCTTT. Amino acid sequence: CASSSNTYNTEAFF.

The rearrangement links TRBV20-1 to TRBJ2-5; no reliable D call. Trimming left V 6 bases short and J 5 bases short, with 19 bases between. CDR3 length: 14 amino acids. Germline CDR1 DFQATT, CDR2 SNEGSKA (reference sequence). The CDR3 protein is CSAVRDPDAETQYF. DNA of the CDR3: TGCAGTGCAGTTAGAGATCCGGACGCCGAGACCCAGTACTTC.

This clonotype was seen just once. The J gene is TRBJ2-7, the V gene TRBV7-8, with 10 nucleotides matching TRBD2. With 0 bases clipped from V and 4 bases from J, the junction kept 3 bases outside the gene matches. CDR1 and CDR2 (germline): SGHVS, FQNEAQ. There are 15 residues in the CDR3. CDR3 protein: CASSLATSGMYEQYF. CDR3 in DNA: TGTGCCAGCAGCTTAGCTACTAGCGGGATGTACGAGCAGTACTTC.

A few counts support this clonotype. The rearrangement joins TRBV2 to TRBJ2-3, with D possibly called TRBD1 or TRBD2 (5 bases each). The CDR3 consists of 16 residues. Germline CDR1 SNHLY, CDR2 FYNNEI. The germline V and J ends were trimmed by 8 bases and 0 bases, with 18 bases remaining between them. Here the CDR3 DNA reads TGTGCCAGCGGTGGTCGAGGGGCGCCGAGCACAGATACGCAGTATTTT. Protein sequence: CASGGRGAPSTDTQYF.

The rearrangement uses TRBV20-1 and TRBJ1-3; weak D call: TRBD1 (5 bases). Germline CDR1 reads DFQATT; CDR2 reads SNEGSKA (reference sequence). The CDR3 loop spans 14 amino acids. Between the trimmed V and J ends, which lost 6 bases and 2 bases, there was a span of 14 bases. CDR3 nucleotides: TGCAGTGCGAGGAGGAGGGGAACTGGAAACACCATATATTTT. Amino acid sequence: CSARRRGTGNTIYF.

This clonotype turned up a few times. This chain joins TRBV6-1 and TRBJ2-3, with a weak D call TRBD2 (6 bases). Trimming took 6 bases from V and 6 from J, leaving 19 bases between them. This CDR3 comprises 15 residues. Germline V lookup: CDR1 MNHNS, CDR2 SASEGT. The CDR3, as DNA: TGTGCCAGCAGAGGGACTCCCTGGGGTCCCGATACGCAGTATTTT. Translated, it gives CASRGTPWGPDTQYF.

This chain links TRBV12-3 or TRBV12-4 with TRBJ1-2, with a weak D call TRBD1 (5 bases). The CDR3 covers 15 residues. The V gene lost 5 bases and the J gene lost 4 bases, with 17 bases spanning the gap. CDR3 sequence (DNA): TGTGCCAGCAGTCCCAACCCGCCAGGGTCCTATGGCTACACCTTC. Protein product: CASSPNPPGSYGYTF.

This clonotype has just a few counts. The J gene is TRBJ2-4, the V gene TRBV12-3 or TRBV12-4; 7 bases agree with TRBD1. The CDR3 runs to 15 residues. J lost 7 bases, V lost 5 bases, and 11 bases had no gene match. The CDR3 reads CASSPEGALGNIQYF. CDR3 nucleotide sequence: TGTGCCAGCAGTCCCGAGGGGGCCCTGGGGAACATTCAGTACTTC.

The chain has TRBV11-2 and TRBJ2-2, with 7 nucleotides matching TRBD2. The CDR3 loop spans 17 amino acids. J was trimmed by 6 bases and V by 0 bases; bases with no gene match: 10. Germline V gene lookup returns CDR1 SGHAT and CDR2 FQNNGV. DNA for the CDR3: TGTGCCAGCAGCTTAGAGTTTACGGGGAGGGCCCCCGGGGAGCTGTTTTTT. Its translation: CASSLEFTGRAPGELFF.

This clonotype came up a few times. The chain carries TRBV20-1 and TRBJ1-3; D is uncertain. Trimming stripped 3 bases from V and 0 bases from J, with 12 bases between. CDR3 length: 15 residues. Germline CDR1 reads DFQATT; CDR2 reads SNEGSKA (reference sequence). The chain's CDR3 is CSASHPGSSGNTIYF. The CDR3 nucleotides are TGCAGTGCTAGCCATCCAGGATCCTCTGGAAACACCATATATTTT.

The rearrangement links TRBV27 to TRBJ2-7; D possibly corresponds to TRBD1 (6 bases). The CDR3 has 15 amino acids. The germline V gene has CDR1 MNHEY and CDR2 SMNVEV (reference sequence). Trimming pared 4 bases from V and 1 base from J, leaving 14 bases between. CDR3 sequence: CASSSLGQSSYEQYV. In nucleotides, the CDR3 is TGTGCCAGCAGTTCCCTCGGACAGTCGTCCTACGAGCAGTACGTC.

The rearrangement uses TRBV7-2 and TRBJ2-2; 7 bases align to TRBD1. The length of the CDR3 is 17 residues. The V and J ends lost 0 bases and 4 bases, in that order; junction bases with no gene match: 8. The germline gives CDR1 SGHTA, CDR2 FQGNSA. CDR3 nucleotides: TGTGCCAGCAGCTTAGCGGGAACAGGGGAGAGCACCGGGGAGCTGTTTTTT. It translates to CASSLAGTGESTGELFF.

This clonotype was observed a few times. The chain uses TRBV11-2 and TRBJ2-1; 8 positions agree with TRBD1. The CDR3 sequence is 18 residues long. The germline V gene encodes CDR1 SGHAT and CDR2 FQNNGV. Trimming cost V 3 bases and J 0 bases; bases outside gene matches: 10. The CDR3 region is CASSFGTGDQSSYNEQFF. As DNA, the CDR3 is TGTGCCAGCAGCTTCGGGACAGGTGACCAGAGCTCCTACAATGAGCAGTTCTTC.

There are a few counts of this clonotype. The chain employs TRBV12-3 or TRBV12-4 and TRBJ2-1; 11 bases map to TRBD2. With 5 bases clipped from V and 7 bases from J, the junction kept 7 bases outside the gene matches. The CDR3 runs 15 residues. The CDR3 protein is CASSQTSGSINEQFF. Here the CDR3 DNA reads TGTGCCAGCAGTCAAACTAGCGGGAGTATAAATGAGCAGTTCTTC.

This clonotype was seen a few times. The rearrangement uses TRBV5-1 and TRBJ2-2; possibly TRBD1 for D (5 bases). The V and J ends lost 0 bases and 3 bases respectively, with 9 bases between them. This CDR3 is built from 15 residues. Germline V gene lookup returns CDR1 SGHRS and CDR2 YFSETQ. Here the CDR3 reads CASSLVARDTGELFF. The CDR3, as DNA: TGCGCCAGCAGCTTGGTAGCCAGGGACACCGGGGAGCTGTTTTTT.

The genes are TRBV29-1 and TRBJ2-5; D gene ambiguous. This CDR3 spans 13 amino acids. Germline CDR1 SQVTM, CDR2 ANQGSEA. The V end lost 3 bases, the J end lost 6 bases, and 14 bases lay between the germline ends. The CDR3 is CSVDRLMVKTQYF. DNA for the CDR3: TGCAGCGTTGATAGATTAATGGTGAAGACCCAGTACTTC.

This rearrangement joins TRBV5-1 to TRBJ1-1; 7 bases match TRBD1. Germline V CDR1 and CDR2: SGHRS, YFSETQ. This CDR3 comprises 14 residues. V dropped 4 bases and J dropped 5; count of bases not matched to a gene: 8. CDR3 in DNA: TGCGCCAGCAGCGCCCAGGGGGGTACAACTGAAGCTTTCTTT. It yields the protein CASSAQGGTTEAFF.